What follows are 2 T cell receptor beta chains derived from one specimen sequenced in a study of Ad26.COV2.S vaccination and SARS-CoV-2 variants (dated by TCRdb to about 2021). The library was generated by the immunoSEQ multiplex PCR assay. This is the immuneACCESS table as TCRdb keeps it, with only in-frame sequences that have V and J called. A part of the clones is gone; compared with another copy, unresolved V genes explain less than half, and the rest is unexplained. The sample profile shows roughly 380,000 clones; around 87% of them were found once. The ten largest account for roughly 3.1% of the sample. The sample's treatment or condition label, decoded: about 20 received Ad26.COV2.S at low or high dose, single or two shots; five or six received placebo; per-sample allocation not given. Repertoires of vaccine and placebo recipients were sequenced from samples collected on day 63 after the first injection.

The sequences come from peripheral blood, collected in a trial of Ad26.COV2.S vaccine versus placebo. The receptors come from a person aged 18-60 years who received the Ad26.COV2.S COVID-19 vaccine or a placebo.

This CDR3 is CASSPLAGDTDTQYF. Here the CDR3 DNA reads TGTGCCAGCAGCCCTCTAGCGGGGGACACAGATACGCAGTATTTT. The rearrangement uses TRBV4-2 and TRBJ2-3; TRBD2 aligns across 10 bases. Germline CDR1 and CDR2: LGHNA and YNFKEQ. There are 15 residues in the CDR3. The V gene end was trimmed by 4 bases and the J gene end by 2 bases; junction bases not matched to a gene: 3.

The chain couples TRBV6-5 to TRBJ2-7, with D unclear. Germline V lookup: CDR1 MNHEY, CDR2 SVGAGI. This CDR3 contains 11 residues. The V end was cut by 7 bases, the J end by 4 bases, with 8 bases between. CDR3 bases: TGTGCCAGCAACAAAAAATACGAGCAGTACTTC. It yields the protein CASNKKYEQYF.